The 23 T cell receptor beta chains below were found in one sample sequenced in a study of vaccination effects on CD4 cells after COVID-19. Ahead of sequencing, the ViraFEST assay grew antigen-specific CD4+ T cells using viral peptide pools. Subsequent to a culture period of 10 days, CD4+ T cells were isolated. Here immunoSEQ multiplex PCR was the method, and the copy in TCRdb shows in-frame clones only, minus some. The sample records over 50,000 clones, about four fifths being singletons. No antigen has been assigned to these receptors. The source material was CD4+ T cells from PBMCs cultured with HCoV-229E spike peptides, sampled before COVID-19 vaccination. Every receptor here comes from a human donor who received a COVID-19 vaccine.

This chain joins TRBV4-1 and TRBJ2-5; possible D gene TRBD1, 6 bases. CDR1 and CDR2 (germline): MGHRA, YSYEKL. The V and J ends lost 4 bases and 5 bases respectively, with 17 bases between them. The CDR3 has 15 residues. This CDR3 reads CASSRGTSSAETQYF. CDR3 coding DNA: TGCGCCAGCAGCCGAGGGACATCTTCGGCGGAGACCCAGTACTTC.

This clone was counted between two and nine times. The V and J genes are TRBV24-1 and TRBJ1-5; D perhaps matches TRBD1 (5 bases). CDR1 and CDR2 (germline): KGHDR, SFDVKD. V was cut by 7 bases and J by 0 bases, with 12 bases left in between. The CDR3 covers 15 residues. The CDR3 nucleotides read TGTGCCACCAGCGGGACGGCTAATAGCAATCAGCCCCAGCATTTT. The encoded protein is CATSGTANSNQPQHF.

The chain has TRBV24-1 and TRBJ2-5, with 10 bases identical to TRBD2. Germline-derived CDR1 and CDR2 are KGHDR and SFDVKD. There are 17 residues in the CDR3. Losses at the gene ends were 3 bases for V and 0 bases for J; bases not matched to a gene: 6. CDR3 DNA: TGTGCCACCAGTGATAGTCGACTAGCGGGCTACCAAGAGACCCAGTACTTC. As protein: CATSDSRLAGYQETQYF.

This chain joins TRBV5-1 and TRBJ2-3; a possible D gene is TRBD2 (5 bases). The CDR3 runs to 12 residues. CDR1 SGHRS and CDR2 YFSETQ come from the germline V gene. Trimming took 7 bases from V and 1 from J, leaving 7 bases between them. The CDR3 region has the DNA TGCGCCAGCCGGCGGGGCACAGATACGCAGTATTTT. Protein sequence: CASRRGTDTQYF.

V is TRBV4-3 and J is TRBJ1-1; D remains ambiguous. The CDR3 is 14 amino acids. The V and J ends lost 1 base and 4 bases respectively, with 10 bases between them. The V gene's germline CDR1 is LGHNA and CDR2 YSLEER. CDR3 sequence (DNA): TGCGCCAGCAGCCAAGGGACGGCGGGCACTGAAGCTTTCTTT. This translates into CASSQGTAGTEAFF.

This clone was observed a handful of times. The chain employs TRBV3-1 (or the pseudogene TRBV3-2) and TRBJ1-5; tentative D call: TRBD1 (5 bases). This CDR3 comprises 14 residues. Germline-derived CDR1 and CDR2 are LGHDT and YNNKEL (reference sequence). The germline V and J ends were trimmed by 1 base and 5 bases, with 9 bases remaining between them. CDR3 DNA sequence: TGTGCCAGCAGCCAAGGCGGGGCCCATCAGCCCCAGCATTTT. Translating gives CASSQGGAHQPQHF.

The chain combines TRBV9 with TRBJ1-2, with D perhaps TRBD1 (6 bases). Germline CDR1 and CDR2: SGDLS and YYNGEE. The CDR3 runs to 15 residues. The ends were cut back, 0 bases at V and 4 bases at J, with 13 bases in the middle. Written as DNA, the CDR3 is TGTGCCAGCAGCGTAGAGGCAGGGGAAGCCTATGGCTACACCTTC. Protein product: CASSVEAGEAYGYTF.

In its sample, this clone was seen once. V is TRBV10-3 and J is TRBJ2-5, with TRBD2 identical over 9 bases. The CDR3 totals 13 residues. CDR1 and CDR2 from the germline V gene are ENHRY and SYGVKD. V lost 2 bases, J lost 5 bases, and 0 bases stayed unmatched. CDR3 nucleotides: TGTGCCATCAGTGAGACTAGCGGGGAGACCCAGTACTTC. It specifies CAISETSGETQYF.

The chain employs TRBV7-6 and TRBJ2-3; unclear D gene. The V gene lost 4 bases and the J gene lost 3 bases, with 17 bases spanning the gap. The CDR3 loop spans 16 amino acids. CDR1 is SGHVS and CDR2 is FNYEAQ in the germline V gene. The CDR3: CASSSNGPARTDTQYF. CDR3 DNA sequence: TGTGCCAGCAGCTCCAATGGACCGGCTCGGACAGATACGCAGTATTTT. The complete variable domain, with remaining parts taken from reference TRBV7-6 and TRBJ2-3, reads GAGVSQSPRYKVTKRGQDVALRCDPISGHVSLYWYRQALGQGPEFLTYFNYEAQQDKSGLPNDRFSAERPEGSISTLTIQRTEQRDSAMYRCASSSNGPARTDTQYFGPGTRLTVL.

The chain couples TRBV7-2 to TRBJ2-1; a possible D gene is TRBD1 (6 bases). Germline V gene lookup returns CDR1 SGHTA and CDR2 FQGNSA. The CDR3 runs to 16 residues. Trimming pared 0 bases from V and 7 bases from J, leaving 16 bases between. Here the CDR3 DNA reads TGTGCCAGCAGCTTAGCGGACAGCCCCTATATGAATGAGCAGTTCTTC. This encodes CASSLADSPYMNEQFF.

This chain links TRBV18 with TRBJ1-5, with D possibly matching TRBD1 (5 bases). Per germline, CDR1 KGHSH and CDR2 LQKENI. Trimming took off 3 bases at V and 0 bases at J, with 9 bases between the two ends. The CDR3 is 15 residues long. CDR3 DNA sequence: TGTGCCAGCTCACCCCGACAGAATAGCAATCAGCCCCAGCATTTT. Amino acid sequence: CASSPRQNSNQPQHF.

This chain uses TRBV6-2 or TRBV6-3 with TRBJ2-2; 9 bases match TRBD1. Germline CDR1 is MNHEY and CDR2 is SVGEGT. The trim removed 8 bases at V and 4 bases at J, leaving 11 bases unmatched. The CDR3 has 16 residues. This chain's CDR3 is CASRQTGTGSTGELFF. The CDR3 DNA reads TGTGCCAGCCGCCAAACCGGGACAGGGAGCACCGGGGAGCTGTTTTTT.

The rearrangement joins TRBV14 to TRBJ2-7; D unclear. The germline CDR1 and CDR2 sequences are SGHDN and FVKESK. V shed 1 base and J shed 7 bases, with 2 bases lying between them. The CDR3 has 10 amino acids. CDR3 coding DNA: TGTGCCAGCAGCCAAGCTGAGCAGTACGTC. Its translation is CASSQAEQYV.

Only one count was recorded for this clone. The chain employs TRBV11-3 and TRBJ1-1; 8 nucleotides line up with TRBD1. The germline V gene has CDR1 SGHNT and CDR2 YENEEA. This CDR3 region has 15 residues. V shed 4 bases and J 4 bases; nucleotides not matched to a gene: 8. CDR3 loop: CASSSGQGPVTEAFF. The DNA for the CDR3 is TGTGCCAGCAGCTCAGGACAGGGCCCGGTCACTGAAGCTTTCTTT.

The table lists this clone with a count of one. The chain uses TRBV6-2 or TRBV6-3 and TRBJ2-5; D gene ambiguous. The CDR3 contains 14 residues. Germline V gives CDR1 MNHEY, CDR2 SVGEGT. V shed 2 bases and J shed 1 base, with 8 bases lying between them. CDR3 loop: CASSYVSTQETQYF. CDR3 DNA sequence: TGTGCCAGCAGTTACGTCAGCACCCAAGAGACCCAGTACTTC.

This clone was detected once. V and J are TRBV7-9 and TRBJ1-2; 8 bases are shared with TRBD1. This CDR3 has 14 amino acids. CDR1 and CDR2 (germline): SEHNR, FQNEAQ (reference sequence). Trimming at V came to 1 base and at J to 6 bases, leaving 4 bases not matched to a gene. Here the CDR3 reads CASSLVQGANGYTF. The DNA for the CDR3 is TGTGCCAGCAGCTTAGTTCAGGGGGCGAATGGCTACACCTTC.

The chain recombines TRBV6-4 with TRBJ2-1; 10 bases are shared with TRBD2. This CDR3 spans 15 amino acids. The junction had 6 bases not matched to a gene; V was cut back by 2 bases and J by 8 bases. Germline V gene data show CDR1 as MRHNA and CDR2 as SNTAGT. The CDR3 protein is CASSDLSGGKDEQFF. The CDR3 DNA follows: TGTGCCAGCAGTGACCTTAGCGGGGGGAAGGATGAGCAGTTCTTC.

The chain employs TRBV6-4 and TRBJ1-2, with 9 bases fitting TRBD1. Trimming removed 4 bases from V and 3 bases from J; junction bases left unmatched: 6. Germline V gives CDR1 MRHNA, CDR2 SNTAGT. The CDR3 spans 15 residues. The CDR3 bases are TGTGCCAGCAGTGCCGGGACAGGGTTCGACTATGGCTACACCTTC. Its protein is CASSAGTGFDYGYTF.

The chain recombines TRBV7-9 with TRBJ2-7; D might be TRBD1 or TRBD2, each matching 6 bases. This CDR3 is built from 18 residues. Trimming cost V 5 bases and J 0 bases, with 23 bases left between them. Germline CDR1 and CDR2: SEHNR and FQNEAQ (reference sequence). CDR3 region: CASSHSPWGAASSYEQYV. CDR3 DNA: TGTGCCAGCAGCCACTCCCCCTGGGGGGCAGCAAGCTCCTACGAGCAGTACGTC.

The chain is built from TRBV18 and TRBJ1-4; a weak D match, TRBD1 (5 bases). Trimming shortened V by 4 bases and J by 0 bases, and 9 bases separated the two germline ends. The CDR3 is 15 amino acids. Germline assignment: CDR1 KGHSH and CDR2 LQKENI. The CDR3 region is CASSRGTATNEKLFF. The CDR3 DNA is TGTGCCAGCTCACGGGGGACGGCAACTAATGAAAAACTGTTTTTT.

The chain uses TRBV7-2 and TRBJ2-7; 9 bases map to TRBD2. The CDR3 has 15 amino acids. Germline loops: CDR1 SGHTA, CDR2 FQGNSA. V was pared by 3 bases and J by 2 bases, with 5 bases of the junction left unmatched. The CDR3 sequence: CASSLNSGGPYEQYV. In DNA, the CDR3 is TGTGCCAGCAGCTTGAATAGCGGGGGTCCCTACGAGCAGTACGTC.

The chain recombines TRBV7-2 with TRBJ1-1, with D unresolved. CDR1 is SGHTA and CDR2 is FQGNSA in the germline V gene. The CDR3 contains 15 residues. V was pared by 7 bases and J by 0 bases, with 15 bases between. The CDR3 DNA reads TGTGCCAGCACTCCTAACGGGCCTCTGAACACTGAAGCTTTCTTT. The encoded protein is CASTPNGPLNTEAFF.

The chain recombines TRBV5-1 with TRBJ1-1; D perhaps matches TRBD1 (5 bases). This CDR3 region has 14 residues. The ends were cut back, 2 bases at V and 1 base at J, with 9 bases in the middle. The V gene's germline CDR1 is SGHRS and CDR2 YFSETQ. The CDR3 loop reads CASSFTDRNTEAFF. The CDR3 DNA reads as TGCGCCAGCAGCTTTACCGACAGGAACACTGAAGCTTTCTTT.